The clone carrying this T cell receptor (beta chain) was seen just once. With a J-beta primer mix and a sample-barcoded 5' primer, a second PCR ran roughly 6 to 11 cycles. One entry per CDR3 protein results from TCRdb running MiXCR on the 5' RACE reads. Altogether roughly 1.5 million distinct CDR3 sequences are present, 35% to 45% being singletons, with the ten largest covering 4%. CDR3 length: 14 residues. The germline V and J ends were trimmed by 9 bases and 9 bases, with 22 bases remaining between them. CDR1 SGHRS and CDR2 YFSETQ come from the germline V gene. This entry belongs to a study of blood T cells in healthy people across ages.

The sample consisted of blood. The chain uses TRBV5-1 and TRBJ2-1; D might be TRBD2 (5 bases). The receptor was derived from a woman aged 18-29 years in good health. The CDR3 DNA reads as TGCGCCAACAGAGACGCGAGGGCCTCCAGTGAGCAGTTCTTC. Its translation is CANRDARASSEQFF.